The TCR beta chain under discussion was sequenced for a study of T-cell reconstitution after alpha-beta-depleted transplantation in children. Overall study findings and caveats: The main origin of T-cell counts and diversity one year after transplant was newly produced T cells.

The library targeted TCRbeta and was prepared with unique molecular identifiers. MiXCR, run by TCRdb on the PCR reads, gives a single entry per CDR3 protein. Altogether around 960,000 distinct CDR3 sequences are present, about 29% being singletons, with the ten largest covering around 30%. Germline V gives CDR1 MNHEY, CDR2 SMNVEV (reference sequence). With 7 bases removed from V and 6 bases from J, the gap between germline ends came to 19 bases. The CDR3 consists of 15 residues. A word on this clonotype: Its antigen is unknown.

This chain joins TRBV27 and TRBJ2-1; D assignment may be TRBD1 or TRBD2 (6 bases each). This receptor was taken from a boy under two years old who had a stem cell transplant for SCID, so the T cells may come from the graft donor. The sequenced sample was PBMCs, mostly from graft donor cells, obtained 360 days after TCRalphabeta/CD19-depleted stem cell transplant. CDR3 residues: CASISPRKGGNEQFF. Written as DNA, the CDR3 is TGTGCCAGCATCTCCCCGCGGAAGGGGGGCAATGAGCAGTTCTTC.